This T cell receptor beta chain was identified during a study of STAT5B mutations in CD4+ large granular lymphocyte leukemia. Study findings and constraints: Patient CD4-sorted repertoires stayed more clonal than healthy ones after leukemic-clone removal. No patients shared main leukemic clonotypes, though 25% to 30% appeared at low frequency elsewhere.

TCRdb's table, derived via immunoSEQ multiplex PCR, lists solely in-frame clones and lacks some. The sample holds 20,000 or so clones, approximately 84% seen once. As to this clone: Its antigen is still unknown.

V was shortened by 0 bases and J by 2 bases, with 11 bases between the two germline ends. This CDR3 has 15 amino acids. From germline, CDR1 is SGDLS and CDR2 YYNGEE. The chain is built from TRBV9 and TRBJ1-1, with D hard to call. The sequence came from a human donor in good health. Sequencing input: CD4+ T cells from blood buffy coats. CDR3 in DNA: TGTGCCAGCAGCGTAGGAAGATCGGCTAACACTGAAGCTTTCTTT. It specifies CASSVGRSANTEAFF.